This T cell receptor beta chain was identified during a study of graft-versus-host responses after intestinal transplantation. Assay used: immunoSEQ multiplex PCR; TCRdb lists only in-frame clones, some missing. The sample lists 98,000 or so clones, roughly 84% occurring once. On this clone: Its target is unknown.

Study results and limitations: GvH clones surfaced in recipient marrow, some emerging earlier in ileum or blood. Among circulating GvH clones, peak levels were associated with early post-transplant declines in HvG clones.

Here the sequenced sample was unstimulated CD4+ T cells sorted from spleen or lymph node cells, taken before intestinal transplant. The source of this sequence is a human donor who received an intestinal transplant.

The CDR3: CASSEATETQYF. CDR3 in DNA: TGTGCCAGCAGTGAAGCAACTGAGACCCAGTACTTC. The chain joins TRBV6-1 to TRBJ2-5; D uncertain. CDR3 length: 12 residues. V lost 0 bases and J 5 bases, leaving 4 bases between the germline ends. Germline V gene sequence: CDR1 MNHNS, CDR2 SASEGT.